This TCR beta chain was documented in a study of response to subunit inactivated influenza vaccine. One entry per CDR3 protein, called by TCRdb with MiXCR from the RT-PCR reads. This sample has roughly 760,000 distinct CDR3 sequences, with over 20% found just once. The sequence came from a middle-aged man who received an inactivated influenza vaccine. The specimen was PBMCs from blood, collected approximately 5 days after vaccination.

The CDR3 loop is CASSLDPGSRGTQYF. The CDR3 nucleotides are TGTGCCAGCAGCTTAGACCCGGGGAGCCGGGGTACGCAGTATTTT. The genes are TRBV7-2 and TRBJ2-3, with D possibly matching TRBD2 (5 bases). The V end was cut by 1 base, the J end by 8 bases, with 16 bases between. This CDR3 comprises 15 residues. Per the germline V gene, CDR1 is SGHTA and CDR2 is FQGNSA.